Detailed here is one TCR beta chain. Its antigen remains unknown. Assay: immunoSEQ multiplex PCR; the TCRdb copy retains only in-frame clones and omits some. The sample holds 15,000 to 20,000 clones, less than 65% seen once. The data stem from a study of radiation and T cells in renal cell carcinoma. The study, taken as a whole, reports: Top tumor clonotypes rose in blood 2 weeks post-radiation, then contracted. Compared with controls, irradiated tumors showed greater TCR clonality. Dominant CDR3 motifs occupied more repertoire in irradiated than control tumors.

This CDR3 spans 12 amino acids. Germline assignment: CDR1 GTSNPN and CDR2 SVGIG (reference sequence). Trimming removed 5 bases at V and 3 bases at J, with 11 bases between. As for treatment: 15 Gy SBRT to primary tumor, nephrectomy 4 weeks later. The receptor was isolated from a middle-aged man with renal cell carcinoma. The genes are TRBV30 and TRBJ2-7; D is possibly TRBD1 (5 bases). The specimen comprised tumor tissue, sampled from a patient whose treatment included radiotherapy and nephrectomy. The CDR3 nucleotides read TGTGCCTGGTTGTCTGACAGCTACGAGCAGTACTTC. Translated: CAWLSDSYEQYF.